Presented here are 31 T cell receptor beta chains from one specimen sequenced in a study of T cell responses to AZD1222 COVID-19 vaccine. TCRdb keeps only in-frame clones here, not all; method: immunoSEQ multiplex PCR. The table lists 77,000 or so clones, approximately 90% of them singletons. The specimen comprised peripheral blood, sampled 28 days after the second AZD1222 dose. These receptors were obtained from an adult who received the AZD1222 COVID-19 vaccine.

The chain links TRBV7-2 to TRBJ1-1; 7 positions agree with TRBD1. J lost 1 base, V lost 5 bases, and 4 bases had no gene match. Germline V lookup: CDR1 SGHTA, CDR2 FQGNSA. The CDR3 has 14 amino acids. CDR3 DNA: TGTGCCAGCAGCGCTGGGACAGCGAACACTGAAGCTTTCTTT. Amino acid sequence: CASSAGTANTEAFF.

The rearrangement links TRBV7-2 to TRBJ2-1; D ambiguous. Germline CDR1 SGHTA, CDR2 FQGNSA. The V end lost 2 bases, the J end lost 0 bases, and 8 bases lay between the germline ends. This CDR3 has 15 amino acids. CDR3 nucleotide sequence: TGTGCCAGCAGCTTACAGTTGAGCTCCTACAATGAGCAGTTCTTC. This encodes CASSLQLSSYNEQFF.

This chain joins TRBV6-2 or TRBV6-3 and TRBJ2-3; no reliable D call. Trimming pared 5 bases from V and 5 bases from J, leaving 17 bases between. Germline values: CDR1 MNHEY, CDR2 SVGEGT. This CDR3 contains 15 residues. CDR3 region: CASSGRTSQLDTQYF. The CDR3 DNA sequence: TGTGCCAGCAGTGGCCGGACCTCTCAGCTAGATACGCAGTATTTT.

The rearrangement uses TRBV9 and TRBJ1-3; 9 bases align to TRBD1. The ends lost 0 bases at V and 0 bases at J; junction bases unmatched: 1. Germline CDR1 reads SGDLS; CDR2 reads YYNGEE. CDR3 length: 16 amino acids. CDR3 loop: CASSVVGQGSGNTIYF. CDR3 in DNA: TGTGCCAGCAGCGTAGTGGGACAGGGCTCTGGAAACACCATATATTTT. The complete variable domain, with remaining parts taken from reference TRBV9 and TRBJ1-3, reads DSGVTQTPKHLITATGQRVTLRCSPRSGDLSVYWYQQSLDQGLQFLIQYYNGEERAKGNILERFSAQQFPDLHSELNLSSLELGDSALYFCASSVVGQGSGNTIYFGEGSWLTVV.

The chain couples TRBV6-5 to TRBJ2-7, with D possibly being TRBD2 (5 bases). V shed 6 bases and J shed 9 bases, with 12 bases lying between them. The germline V gene has CDR1 MNHEY and CDR2 SVGAGI. CDR3 length equals 11 residues. The CDR3 spells CASSLYEGQYF. CDR3 nucleotides: TGTGCCAGCAGCTTATATGAGGGGCAGTACTTC.

The chain carries TRBV18 and TRBJ2-1; 9 bases are shared with TRBD1. With V trimmed by 2 bases and J by 1 base, 0 bases remained unmatched. There are 15 residues in the CDR3. The germline gives CDR1 KGHSH, CDR2 LQKENI. The CDR3 sequence is CASSPGTGSYNEQFF. CDR3 DNA sequence: TGTGCCAGCTCACCAGGGACAGGGTCCTACAATGAGCAGTTCTTC.

This chain connects TRBV6-1 to TRBJ2-4; a weak D match, TRBD2 (7 bases). The CDR3 contains 21 residues. Trimming cost V 2 bases and J 0 bases, with 26 bases left between them. The germline CDR1 and CDR2 sequences are MNHNS and SASEGT. The CDR3: CASSESDRGGRPELAKNIQYF. CDR3 bases: TGTGCCAGCAGTGAAAGTGATAGGGGGGGGCGCCCAGAACTAGCCAAAAACATTCAGTACTTC.

The chain recombines TRBV4-2 with TRBJ1-2; no clear D gene. This CDR3 has 14 residues. Trimming removed 1 base from V and 6 bases from J, with 12 bases in between. From germline, CDR1 is LGHNA and CDR2 YNFKEQ. The CDR3 region is CASSQGRRGDGYTF. For the CDR3, the DNA is TGTGCCAGCAGCCAAGGTCGTCGTGGGGATGGCTACACCTTC.

The V and J genes are TRBV28 and TRBJ2-2; 7 bases map to TRBD2. Germline CDR1 MDHEN, CDR2 SYDVKM. The CDR3 loop spans 16 amino acids. V shed 6 bases and J 5 bases; nucleotides not matched to a gene: 12. CDR3 DNA sequence: TGTGCCAGCAGCAGTATGGCGGGAGTTCGAACCGGGGAGCTGTTTTTT. It translates to CASSSMAGVRTGELFF. Using reference TRBV28 and TRBJ2-2 for the parts outside the CDR3, the full variable domain is DVKVTQSSRYLVKRTGEKVFLECVQDMDHENMFWYRQDPGLGLRLIYFSYDVKMKEKGDIPEGYSVSREKKERFSLILESASTNQTSMYLCASSSMAGVRTGELFFGEGSRLTVL.

V gene TRBV19 combines with J gene TRBJ2-2; the match to TRBD1 covers 10 bases. Looked up from germline, CDR1 is LNHDA and CDR2 is SQIVND (reference sequence). The CDR3 runs 16 residues. V trimming: 4 bases; J trimming: 2 bases; junction bases outside the gene matches: 4. This chain's CDR3 is CASSRGTGDNTGELFF. The CDR3 DNA reads as TGTGCCAGTAGTAGAGGGACAGGGGACAACACCGGGGAGCTGTTTTTT.

This chain joins TRBV28 and TRBJ1-1, with D hard to call. Germline CDR1 and CDR2: MDHEN and SYDVKM. V lost 4 bases, J lost 5 bases, and 20 bases lay in between. CDR3 length: 16 amino acids. This CDR3 is CASSYNRPSRSTEAFF. CDR3 coding DNA: TGTGCCAGCAGTTACAACCGGCCTTCGAGGAGTACTGAAGCTTTCTTT.

The chain is built from TRBV9 and TRBJ2-1; 8 nucleotides match TRBD2. Trimming removed 4 bases from V and 1 base from J; junction bases left unmatched: 10. CDR3 size: 17 residues. Germline lookup yields CDR1 SGDLS and CDR2 YYNGEE. In DNA, the CDR3 is TGTGCCAGCAGCCCGTACCCCAAGCGGGAGTCCTACAATGAGCAGTTCTTC. Its translation is CASSPYPKRESYNEQFF.

This chain joins TRBV28 and TRBJ1-1, with 10 bases matching TRBD1. From germline, CDR1 is MDHEN and CDR2 SYDVKM. The CDR3 has 15 residues. The trim removed 8 bases at V and 3 bases at J, leaving 9 bases unmatched. CDR3 loop: CASFIAGTGDTEAFF. CDR3 nucleotide sequence: TGTGCCAGCTTCATCGCCGGGACAGGGGACACTGAAGCTTTCTTT.

V is TRBV6-2 or TRBV6-3 and J is TRBJ1-3; D remains unclear. Germline V gene data show CDR1 as MNHEY and CDR2 as SVGEGT. V was pared by 6 bases and J by 0 bases, with 9 bases between. CDR3 length equals 14 residues. CDR3 bases: TGTGCCAGCAGCATGGACGGCTCTGGAAACACCATATATTTT. The encoded protein is CASSMDGSGNTIYF.

V is TRBV19 and J is TRBJ2-1, with 9 bases fitting TRBD2. Trimming removed 5 bases from V and 5 bases from J; junction bases left unmatched: 13. CDR3 length: 17 amino acids. Germline-derived CDR1 and CDR2 are LNHDA and SQIVND (reference sequence). CDR3 amino acids: CASSLSSGNQAHNEQFF. DNA of the CDR3: TGTGCCAGTAGTCTGTCTAGCGGGAATCAGGCCCACAATGAGCAGTTCTTC.

V usage is TRBV2 and J usage is TRBJ2-3; 14 nucleotides agree with TRBD2. Germline V gene lookup returns CDR1 SNHLY and CDR2 FYNNEI. The CDR3 runs 16 residues. With V trimmed by 6 bases and J by 5 bases, 7 bases remained unmatched. In DNA, the CDR3 is TGTGCCAGCAGAAAGACTAGCGGGAGGGCGGGAGATACGCAGTATTTT. It translates to CASRKTSGRAGDTQYF.

The J gene is TRBJ1-1, the V gene TRBV5-1; TRBD1 is a possible D gene (6 bases). V was pared by 4 bases and J by 6 bases, with 16 bases between. CDR3 length equals 14 residues. CDR1 is SGHRS, CDR2 YFSETQ, per germline. The CDR3 here is CASSGGQTTAEAFF. DNA of the CDR3: TGCGCCAGCAGCGGCGGACAGACGACCGCTGAAGCTTTCTTT.

The chain recombines TRBV11-2 with TRBJ1-5; the match to TRBD1 covers 7 bases. The V segment lost 1 base and the J segment 3 bases; nucleotides outside the gene matches: 3. The CDR3 length is 15 residues. Germline V CDR1 and CDR2: SGHAT, FQNNGV. This CDR3 reads CASSLGDRANQPQHF. The DNA of the CDR3 is TGTGCCAGCAGCTTAGGAGACAGGGCCAATCAGCCCCAGCATTTT.

The J gene is TRBJ1-1, the V gene TRBV7-8; D is undetermined. The CDR3 totals 14 residues. Germline CDR1 SGHVS, CDR2 FQNEAQ. Deletions cut 3 bases from V and 1 base from J, with 9 bases between. CDR3 amino acids: CASSFLKGNTEAFF. For the CDR3, the DNA is TGTGCCAGCAGCTTCCTAAAGGGGAACACTGAAGCTTTCTTT. Drawing the rest from reference TRBV7-8 and TRBJ1-1, the complete variable domain is GAGVSQSPRYKVAKRGQDVALRCDPISGHVSLFWYQQALGQGPEFLTYFQNEAQLDKSGLPSDRFFAERPEGSVSTLKIQRTQQEDSAVYLCASSFLKGNTEAFFGQGTRLTVV.

This sequence joins TRBV6-2 or TRBV6-3 and TRBJ2-2; D may correspond to TRBD1 or TRBD2 (5 bases each). Trimming stripped 5 bases from V and 8 bases from J, with 21 bases between. Germline V lookup: CDR1 MNHEY, CDR2 SVGEGT. This CDR3 is built from 16 residues. CDR3 DNA: TGTGCCAGCAGTGACCCGGGACCCGATGGGTTGGGGGAGCTGTTTTTT. Its translation is CASSDPGPDGLGELFF.

The chain uses TRBV6-1 and TRBJ1-1, with 8 bases matching TRBD1. Germline CDR1 is MNHNS and CDR2 is SASEGT. CDR3 length equals 15 residues. With V trimmed by 2 bases and J by 4 bases, 6 bases remained unmatched. CDR3 residues: CASSERAGGFTEAFF. The CDR3 coding sequence is TGTGCCAGCAGTGAAAGGGCAGGGGGCTTCACTGAAGCTTTCTTT.

The chain carries TRBV27 and TRBJ2-1; 8 bases map to TRBD2. The CDR3 totals 16 residues. Germline-derived CDR1 and CDR2 are MNHEY and SMNVEV (reference sequence). V lost 6 bases to trimming and J lost 5 bases; unmatched junction nucleotides: 12. CDR3 bases: TGTGCCAGCAGGCACCTGGGGCTAGCGGGTGACAATGAGCAGTTCTTC. This translates into CASRHLGLAGDNEQFF.

This CDR3 is CATSVGRPDTQYF. The CDR3 region has the DNA TGTGCCACCAGTGTCGGGAGGCCAGATACGCAGTATTTT. The rearrangement links TRBV24-1 to TRBJ2-3; the match to TRBD2 covers 7 bases. V was pared by 5 bases and J by 4 bases, with 2 bases of the junction left unmatched. The CDR3 loop spans 13 amino acids. The germline gives CDR1 KGHDR, CDR2 SFDVKD.

V usage is TRBV11-1 and J usage is TRBJ1-1; D is ambiguous. Germline V gene lookup returns CDR1 SGHAT and CDR2 FQDESV (reference sequence). V was shortened by 5 bases and J by 2 bases, with 3 bases between the two germline ends. The CDR3 contains 11 residues. The CDR3 nucleotides are TGTGCCAGCAGCCGAAACACTGAAGCTTTCTTT. Translated, it gives CASSRNTEAFF.

V is TRBV3-1 (or the pseudogene TRBV3-2) and J is TRBJ2-7; the D is unclear. The CDR3 is 16 amino acids. Germline V gene sequence: CDR1 LGHDT, CDR2 YNNKEL (reference sequence). Trimming took 5 bases from V and 1 from J, leaving 18 bases between them. Here the CDR3 reads CASSSRYLGLSYEQYF. The CDR3 DNA reads TGTGCCAGCAGCTCGCGGTACCTAGGGCTTTCCTACGAGCAGTACTTC.

This clone was counted a single time. Its ends do not fully match the called genes, so a read error is possible. CDR3 in DNA: TGTGCTAGTGGCTTAGACAGGGCTCAAACCTTC. Translation: CASGLDRAQTF. This chain joins TRBV12-5 and TRBJ2-7, with 7 bases that match TRBD1. The CDR3 runs to 11 residues. Germline CDR1 and CDR2: LGHNT and FRNRAP.

The chain couples TRBV24-1 to TRBJ2-1, with D tentatively TRBD2 (5 bases). The CDR3 is made up of 16 amino acids. The V gene's germline CDR1 is KGHDR and CDR2 SFDVKD. Between the trimmed V and J ends, which lost 3 bases and 3 bases, there was a span of 14 bases. The CDR3 sequence is CATSDPAGNNYNEQFF. As DNA, the CDR3 is TGTGCCACCAGTGATCCCGCCGGGAATAACTACAATGAGCAGTTCTTC.

This chain joins TRBV18 and TRBJ1-1, with 7 bases fitting TRBD1. This CDR3 comprises 13 residues. V gave up 4 bases and J gave up 4 bases; unmatched junction bases: 3. CDR1 is KGHSH and CDR2 is LQKENI in the germline V gene. The CDR3 sequence is CASSLGTATEAFF. The DNA of the CDR3 is TGTGCCAGCTCACTCGGGACAGCCACTGAAGCTTTCTTT.

The chain joins TRBV10-3 to TRBJ1-1; 8 nucleotides align to TRBD1. CDR3 size: 16 residues. Germline CDR1 ENHRY, CDR2 SYGVKD. The CDR3 DNA sequence: TGTGCTGCATCGCTTAGACCGGGACAGGAAACCACTGAAGCTTTCTTT. Its protein is CAASLRPGQETTEAFF.

J is TRBJ1-1 and V is TRBV18; unclear D gene. CDR1 is KGHSH, CDR2 LQKENI, per germline. Trimming removed 4 bases from V and 1 base from J, with 7 bases in between. The CDR3 totals 13 residues. Here the CDR3 DNA reads TGTGCCAGCTCACTCGACCAGAACACTGAAGCTTTCTTT. It yields the protein CASSLDQNTEAFF.

V is TRBV29-1 and J is TRBJ2-1; 14 nucleotides line up with TRBD2. The germline gives CDR1 SQVTM, CDR2 ANQGSEA. With 6 bases clipped from V and 3 bases from J, the junction kept 7 bases outside the gene matches. The CDR3 spans 16 residues. Here the CDR3 reads CSVVGTSGSGYNEQFF. CDR3 coding DNA: TGCAGCGTGGTCGGGACTAGCGGGAGCGGCTACAATGAGCAGTTCTTC.